Below, 32 T cell receptor beta chains from the same sample are listed, as sequenced in a study of T-cell reconstitution after alpha-beta-depleted transplantation in children. Unique molecular identifiers were built into the TCRbeta library. Each CDR3 protein gets one entry after TCRdb re-called the PCR reads with MiXCR. The data contain 490,000 or so distinct CDR3 sequences, 9.5% to 15% of them singletons. The sample was PBMCs from the stem cell graft donor, taken from the stem cell graft. These receptors were taken from a human donor who donated a stem cell graft to a child with combined immunodeficiency.

The sample holds a few counts of this clonotype. V and J are TRBV14 and TRBJ2-2; 7 bases align to TRBD1. CDR1 is SGHDN, CDR2 FVKESK, per germline. Trimming removed 2 bases from V and 13 bases from J; junction bases left unmatched: 7. The CDR3 contains 13 residues. In nucleotides, the CDR3 is TGTGCCAGCAGCCAAAGACAGGGATTTGGGCTGTTTTTT. Amino acids: CASSQRQGFGLFF.

This clonotype showed up many times. J is TRBJ1-2 and V is TRBV14, with a possible D match to TRBD1 (5 bases). The CDR3 has 17 residues. CDR1 and CDR2 from the germline V gene are SGHDN and FVKESK. Trimming cost V 4 bases and J 2 bases, with 20 bases left between them. CDR3 loop: CASSPWTYEWGNYGYTF. CDR3 nucleotides: TGTGCCAGCAGCCCATGGACTTACGAATGGGGCAACTATGGCTACACCTTC.

This clonotype was detected many times. The V and J genes are TRBV4-2 and TRBJ2-2, with unresolved D. This CDR3 spans 14 amino acids. The V gene's germline CDR1 is LGHNA and CDR2 YNFKEQ. Trimming cost V 0 bases and J 6 bases, with 8 bases left between them. The CDR3 DNA reads TGTGCCAGCAGCCAAGATCCCCCCCCCGGGGAGCTGTTTTTT. It yields the protein CASSQDPPPGELFF.

This clonotype came up many times. The chain uses TRBV12-3 or TRBV12-4 and TRBJ1-5; 7 bases are shared with TRBD1. The V and J ends lost 4 bases and 1 base, in that order; junction bases with no gene match: 1. The CDR3 extends over 14 amino acids. The DNA of the CDR3 is TGTGCCAGCAGTTCGGGACAGAGCAATCAGCCCCAGCATTTT. Its translation: CASSSGQSNQPQHF.

Only a few counts were recorded for this clonotype. V gene TRBV24-1 combines with J gene TRBJ1-2; 7 bases line up with TRBD1. The germline V gene encodes CDR1 KGHDR and CDR2 SFDVKD. J lost 9 bases, V lost 5 bases, and 8 bases had no gene match. The CDR3 loop spans 13 amino acids. The DNA of the CDR3 is TGTGCCACCAGTGGTCCGGGACAGCCTCGCTACACCTTC. Its protein is CATSGPGQPRYTF.

This chain joins TRBV29-1 and TRBJ1-2; 8 bases agree with TRBD1. Trimming cost V 7 bases and J 8 bases; bases outside gene matches: 9. Germline CDR1 reads SQVTM; CDR2 reads ANQGSEA. The CDR3 extends over 12 amino acids. The CDR3 sequence: CSDSTGVGGYTF. The CDR3 DNA is TGCAGCGACTCGACAGGGGTCGGGGGCTACACCTTC.

The table lists this clonotype with a few counts. The V call is TRBV24-1, the J call TRBJ2-1; possibly TRBD2 for D (5 bases). CDR1 and CDR2 from the germline V gene are KGHDR and SFDVKD. V was clipped by 9 bases and J by 5 bases, with 19 bases between them. The CDR3 spans 15 residues. DNA of the CDR3: TGTGCCACCGGCCAGGATGGGAGTGCCGACAATGAGCAGTTCTTC. The encoded protein is CATGQDGSADNEQFF.

There are a few counts of this clonotype. The chain carries TRBV30 and TRBJ1-5; tentative D call: TRBD1 (5 bases). This CDR3 is built from 15 residues. Germline V gene data show CDR1 as GTSNPN and CDR2 as SVGIG (reference sequence). Trimming cost V 3 bases and J 6 bases, with 18 bases left between them. CDR3 sequence reads: CAWSGLGGEGQPQHF. The CDR3 DNA follows: TGTGCCTGGAGCGGATTGGGGGGGGAAGGTCAGCCCCAGCATTTT.

This clonotype came up once. The chain combines TRBV14 with TRBJ2-2; D is possibly TRBD1 (5 bases). The CDR3 covers 12 residues. V dropped 7 bases and J dropped 4 bases, with 7 bases sitting between them. Germline CDR1 and CDR2: SGHDN and FVKESK. CDR3: CASKGPTGELFF. In DNA form, the CDR3 reads TGTGCCAGCAAGGGGCCCACCGGGGAGCTGTTTTTT.

This clonotype showed up many times. V and J are TRBV29-1 and TRBJ2-3; D is perhaps TRBD2 (6 bases). Germline V CDR1 and CDR2: SQVTM, ANQGSEA. V lost 8 bases and J 2 bases, leaving 14 bases between the germline ends. CDR3 length: 13 residues. CDR3 residues: CSLRGLNTDTQYF. CDR3 in DNA: TGCAGCCTTCGGGGACTTAACACAGATACGCAGTATTTT.

V is TRBV5-1 and J is TRBJ2-7, with D possibly called TRBD1 or TRBD2 (5 bases each). Per the germline V gene, CDR1 is SGHRS and CDR2 is YFSETQ. The V end was cut by 0 bases, the J end by 2 bases, with 12 bases between. The CDR3 length is 15 residues. The CDR3: CASSLGGTVTYEQYF. CDR3 coding DNA: TGCGCCAGCAGCTTGGGAGGGACGGTCACCTACGAGCAGTACTTC.

This clonotype was counted ten times or more. The chain combines TRBV4-3 with TRBJ1-4; D may be TRBD1 (5 bases). This CDR3 contains 14 residues. V was trimmed by 0 bases and J by 8 bases, leaving 10 bases between them. The V gene's germline CDR1 is LGHNA and CDR2 YSLEER. The CDR3 loop reads CASSQEGGGEKLFF. Written as DNA, the CDR3 is TGCGCCAGCAGCCAAGAGGGGGGAGGAGAAAAACTGTTTTTT.

Only a few counts were recorded for this clonotype. The chain combines TRBV6-1 with TRBJ2-1; 9 nucleotides match TRBD2. The CDR3 is 15 residues long. Germline V gene data show CDR1 as MNHNS and CDR2 as SASEGT. The V gene end was trimmed by 8 bases and the J gene end by 4 bases; junction bases not matched to a gene: 9. CDR3 nucleotide sequence: TGTGCCAGCGTCCTGACTAGCGGAGATTACAATGAGCAGTTCTTC. Residues: CASVLTSGDYNEQFF.

The chain links TRBV5-4 to TRBJ2-1; D not resolved. The CDR3 runs to 14 residues. Germline CDR1 SGHNT, CDR2 YYREEE (reference sequence). Deletions cut 0 bases from V and 6 bases from J, with 10 bases between. The CDR3 DNA sequence: TGTGCCAGCAGCTTGGAGGGTAGATCCAATGAGCAGTTCTTC. Its translation: CASSLEGRSNEQFF.

V usage is TRBV6-5 and J usage is TRBJ1-1; 7 nucleotides line up with TRBD1. V trimming: 2 bases; J trimming: 7 bases; junction bases outside the gene matches: 7. Per germline, CDR1 MNHEY and CDR2 SVGAGI. The CDR3 is 14 amino acids. Here the CDR3 DNA reads TGTGCCAGCAGTTACGGGCAGGGGGGTTATGAAGCTTTCTTT. Protein sequence: CASSYGQGGYEAFF.

This clonotype was observed a handful of times. The chain employs TRBV15 and TRBJ2-7; D remains ambiguous. Between the trimmed V and J ends, which lost 8 bases and 2 bases, there was a span of 19 bases. The CDR3 sequence is 15 residues long. Germline values: CDR1 LNHNV, CDR2 YYDKDF (reference sequence). CDR3 sequence (DNA): TGTGCCACCGGGCAACGGACCTTTTCAACCTACGAGCAGTACTTC. This sequence encodes CATGQRTFSTYEQYF.

This clonotype was seen at least ten times. The chain joins TRBV4-3 to TRBJ2-1, with 7 bases that match TRBD1. V shed 1 base, J shed 4 bases, and the junction held 4 bases outside the gene matches. The CDR3 covers 15 residues. The germline V gene has CDR1 LGHNA and CDR2 YSLEER. The CDR3 bases are TGCGCCAGCAGCCAAGTTTCGGGACAGTACAATGAGCAGTTCTTC. Its protein is CASSQVSGQYNEQFF.

This clonotype turned up a few times. J is TRBJ2-5 and V is TRBV11-2; 8 positions agree with TRBD2. The CDR3 length is 14 residues. Trimming at V came to 4 bases and at J to 5 bases, leaving 6 bases not matched to a gene. The V gene's germline CDR1 is SGHAT and CDR2 FQNNGV. The CDR3 DNA reads as TGTGCCAGCAGCTATCCGGGACTAGAGGAGACCCAGTACTTC. Translating it yields CASSYPGLEETQYF.

The chain links TRBV4-1 to TRBJ2-1; no clear D gene. This CDR3 is built from 15 residues. The V end lost 0 bases, the J end lost 8 bases, and 14 bases lay between the germline ends. Germline V gene sequence: CDR1 MGHRA, CDR2 YSYEKL. CDR3: CASSQDQAPSDEQFF. The CDR3 region has the DNA TGCGCCAGCAGCCAAGACCAGGCCCCCAGCGATGAGCAGTTCTTC.

The genes are TRBV20-1 and TRBJ2-2; D not resolved. The V end was cut by 4 bases, the J end by 0 bases, with 9 bases between. Looked up from germline, CDR1 is DFQATT and CDR2 is SNEGSKA (reference sequence). This CDR3 region has 14 residues. The CDR3 here is CSANAHSNTGELFF. The CDR3 DNA reads TGCAGTGCTAACGCCCATTCGAACACCGGGGAGCTGTTTTTT.

The chain carries TRBV7-3 and TRBJ2-3; TRBD2 matches 13 bases. The trim removed 5 bases at V and 0 bases at J, leaving 20 bases unmatched. CDR3 length: 22 residues. Germline lookup yields CDR1 SGHTA and CDR2 FQGTGA. The DNA for the CDR3 is TGTGCCAGCAGCCCGACTAGCGGGGGGACACCCTTCAAACACACTAGCACAGATACGCAGTATTTT. Translation gives CASSPTSGGTPFKHTSTDTQYF.

This clonotype has a count of ten or more. V usage is TRBV5-5 and J usage is TRBJ2-7; 8 bases match TRBD1. Trimming took 6 bases from V and 4 from J; bases not matched to a gene: 12. From germline, CDR1 is SGHKS and CDR2 YYEKEE (reference sequence). CDR3 length: 15 residues. The CDR3 sequence: CASTPPTGGIYEQYF. CDR3 nucleotide sequence: TGTGCCAGCACCCCCCCTACAGGGGGAATATACGAGCAGTACTTC.

The V call is TRBV6-5, the J call TRBJ2-5; D is perhaps TRBD2 (5 bases). Germline CDR1 reads MNHEY; CDR2 reads SVGAGI. The CDR3 consists of 12 residues. The germline V and J ends were trimmed by 6 bases and 9 bases, with 14 bases remaining between them. DNA of the CDR3: TGTGCCAGCAGCTCCACTCCCGGGGCCCAGTACTTC. Translation gives CASSSTPGAQYF.

This chain connects TRBV18 to TRBJ2-7; 8 nucleotides agree with TRBD1. The germline V gene has CDR1 KGHSH and CDR2 LQKENI. V gave up 6 bases and J gave up 3 bases; unmatched junction bases: 7. The CDR3 consists of 14 residues. CDR3 protein: CASSADRDDYEQYF. CDR3 nucleotides: TGTGCCAGCTCCGCGGACAGGGACGACTACGAGCAGTACTTC.

At least ten counts were recorded for this clonotype. For the CDR3, the DNA is TGTGCCAGCTCCACCGCCCAAGAGACCCAGTACTTC. This translates into CASSTAQETQYF. The chain combines TRBV6-2 or TRBV6-3 with TRBJ2-5; the D is unclear. The germline gives CDR1 MNHEY, CDR2 SVGEGT. CDR3 size: 12 residues. V dropped 8 bases and J dropped 1 base, with 8 bases sitting between them.

Only one count was recorded for this clonotype. A much larger clone sits a single nucleotide away, making a read error possible. The genes are TRBV12-3 or TRBV12-4 and TRBJ2-7; perhaps TRBD2 as D (5 bases). CDR3 length: 15 residues. The germline V and J ends were trimmed by 4 bases and 1 base, with 14 bases remaining between them. The CDR3 loop reads CASSSDWGFSYEQYF. The CDR3, as DNA: TGTGCCAGCAGTTCGGACTGGGGATTTTCCTACGAGCAGTACTTC.

This clonotype was observed a handful of times. CDR3 nucleotides: TGCAGTGCAACCCGTTCGGGGTCTAGCGGCTACGAGCAGTACTTC. Its translation: CSATRSGSSGYEQYF. The V and J genes are TRBV20-1 and TRBJ2-7, with 7 positions matching TRBD2. Germline values: CDR1 DFQATT, CDR2 SNEGSKA (reference sequence). This CDR3 contains 15 residues. The V segment lost 6 bases and the J segment 3 bases; nucleotides outside the gene matches: 14.

In its sample, this clonotype was seen many times. The chain carries TRBV6-2 or TRBV6-3 and TRBJ2-5; D is unclear. Germline V gives CDR1 MNHEY, CDR2 SVGEGT. The CDR3 is made up of 14 amino acids. V was trimmed by 1 base and J by 2 bases, leaving 8 bases between them. The CDR3 region has the DNA TGTGCCAGCAGTTACTGGTCAGCACAAGAGACCCAGTACTTC. Translation gives CASSYWSAQETQYF.

There are many counts of this clonotype. This sequence joins TRBV29-1 and TRBJ1-1; TRBD1 matches at 7 bases. In germline, CDR1 is SQVTM, CDR2 ANQGSEA. This CDR3 is built from 14 residues. J was trimmed by 2 bases and V by 4 bases; bases with no gene match: 7. CDR3 sequence reads: CSVALRQGNTEAFF. The CDR3 bases are TGCAGCGTTGCTCTTAGACAGGGAAACACTGAAGCTTTCTTT.

The chain joins TRBV15 to TRBJ1-6; D remains unclear. Germline CDR1 reads LNHNV; CDR2 reads YYDKDF (reference sequence). This CDR3 spans 17 amino acids. V was clipped by 2 bases and J by 7 bases, with 18 bases between them. CDR3 in DNA: TGTGCCACCAGCAGACCTAGAGAGGGAGGCCCCAATTCACCCCTCCACTTT. The encoded protein is CATSRPREGGPNSPLHF.

This clonotype was found a few times. The chain couples TRBV3-1 to TRBJ2-5; TRBD2 agrees at 9 bases. With 1 base clipped from V and 4 bases from J, the junction kept 13 bases outside the gene matches. Germline V gene sequence: CDR1 LGHDT, CDR2 YNNKEL (reference sequence). CDR3 size: 18 residues. The CDR3 is CASSQVPAGGRAGETQYF. The CDR3 coding sequence is TGTGCCAGCAGCCAAGTCCCGGCTGGCGGGAGGGCCGGAGAGACCCAGTACTTC.

The chain uses TRBV14 and TRBJ2-7, with unresolved D. CDR1 is SGHDN and CDR2 is FVKESK in the germline V gene. CDR3 length: 15 amino acids. V was clipped by 2 bases and J by 0 bases, with 11 bases between them. In nucleotides, the CDR3 is TGTGCCAGCAGCCAAACAGATTATAGCTCCTACGAGCAGTACTTC. This translates into CASSQTDYSSYEQYF.